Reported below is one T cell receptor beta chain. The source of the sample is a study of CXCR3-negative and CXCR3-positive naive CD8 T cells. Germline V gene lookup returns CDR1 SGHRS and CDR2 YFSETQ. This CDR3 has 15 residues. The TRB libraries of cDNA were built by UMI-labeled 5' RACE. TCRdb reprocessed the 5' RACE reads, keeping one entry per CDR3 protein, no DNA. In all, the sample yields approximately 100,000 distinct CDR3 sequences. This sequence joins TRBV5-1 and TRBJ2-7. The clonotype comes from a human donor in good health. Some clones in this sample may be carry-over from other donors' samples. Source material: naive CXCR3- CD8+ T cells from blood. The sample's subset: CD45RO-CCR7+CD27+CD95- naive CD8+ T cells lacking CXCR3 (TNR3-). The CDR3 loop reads CASSLETPVINEQYF.